This TCR beta chain was observed in a study of T cell responses to AZD1222 COVID-19 vaccine. About the research overall: Second-dose schedules of about 4 or about 12 weeks were combined. Study-wide points: Samples come after the peak T cell response, not at day 14. Targeting of unmutated variant regions was reportedly seen in nearly half of spike-specific TCRs.

Details on this clone: Its antigen is currently unknown.

Measured with immunoSEQ multiplex PCR; TCRdb has only the in-frame clones, and not every one. In the table there are 95,000 to 110,000 clones, about nine tenths of which are singletons. The CDR3 extends over 15 amino acids. With 3 bases removed from V and 3 bases from J, the gap between germline ends came to 16 bases. The V gene's germline CDR1 is SGHDT and CDR2 YYEEEE. The material was peripheral blood, obtained on day 0 of AZD1222 vaccination. The receptor comes from an adult in good health. V usage is TRBV5-6 and J usage is TRBJ2-7; no definite D call. The CDR3 spells CASSSPRQKSYEQYF. CDR3 sequence (DNA): TGTGCCAGCAGCTCCCCCCGTCAGAAGAGCTACGAGCAGTACTTC.